A selection of T cell receptor beta chains follows, all from one sample in a study of blood T cell repertoires in COVID-19. Method: immunoSEQ multiplex PCR; TCRdb's copy keeps in-frame clones and lacks some. The sample holds 300,000 to 350,000 clones, roughly nine tenths seen once. The sequenced sample was peripheral blood. Receptor source: a woman aged 55-75 years with COVID-19, enrolled during active disease. Each CDR3 is given with its conserved first and last residue. A D gene is named only where the DNA matches it firmly. Not all rows give a size; the values are once, few, many and, for expanded clones, a class.

J: TRBJ2-3; V: TRBV6-6; D: -; size: -; CDR3: CASSYPQTRGDTQYF; DNA: TGTGCCAGCAGTTACCCACAGACCCGGGGTGATACGCAGTATTTT
J: TRBJ1-4; V: TRBV5-1; D: -; size: once; CDR3: CASSLPGAGEKLFF; DNA: TGCGCCAGCAGCTTGCCAGGGGCGGGTGAAAAACTGTTTTTT
J: TRBJ1-5; V: TRBV30; D: TRBD1; size: once; CDR3: CAWSPTGNNQPQHF; DNA: TGTGCCTGGAGTCCGACAGGGAACAATCAGCCCCAGCATTTT
J: TRBJ2-4; V: TRBV7-9; D: -; size: -; CDR3: CASSSHDRLAKNIQYF; DNA: TGTGCCAGCAGCTCCCACGACAGATTAGCCAAAAACATTCAGTACTTC
J: TRBJ2-2; V: TRBV20-1; D: -; size: -; CDR3: CSASGRGRSTGELFF; DNA: TGCAGTGCTAGTGGGAGAGGGCGCTCAACCGGGGAGCTGTTTTTT
J: TRBJ2-1; V: TRBV20-1; D: TRBD1; size: -; CDR3: CSASGTGNNEQFF; DNA: TGCAGTGCTAGTGGGACAGGAAACAATGAGCAGTTCTTC
J: TRBJ2-3; V: TRBV6-5; D: TRBD2; size: -; CDR3: CASRKGLSSTDTQYF; DNA: TGTGCCAGCAGGAAGGGACTATCTAGCACAGATACGCAGTATTTT
J: TRBJ1-5; V: TRBV7-8; D: TRBD1; size: few; CDR3: CASAVGYRGNSNQPQHF; DNA: TGTGCCAGCGCGGTGGGGTACAGGGGGAATAGCAATCAGCCCCAGCATTTT
J: TRBJ2-5; V: TRBV5-6; D: TRBD1; size: -; CDR3: CASSFLGQNYQETQYF; DNA: TGTGCCAGCAGCTTTCTGGGACAGAATTACCAAGAGACCCAGTACTTC
J: TRBJ2-2; V: TRBV5-1; D: -; size: -; CDR3: CASSLVGHGTGELFF; DNA: TGCGCCAGCAGCTTGGTGGGACACGGGACCGGGGAGCTGTTTTTT
J: TRBJ1-2; V: TRBV30; D: TRBD1; size: -; CDR3: CAWTPGGGGFGYTF; DNA: TGTGCCTGGACCCCAGGTGGAGGGGGCTTTGGCTACACCTTC
J: TRBJ1-4; V: TRBV4-1; D: -; size: few; CDR3: CASSQGGSNEKLFF; DNA: TGCGCCAGCAGCCAAGGAGGGTCTAATGAAAAACTGTTTTTT
J: TRBJ2-2; V: TRBV15; D: TRBD1; size: -; CDR3: CATSSQWTGGAIGELFF; DNA: TGTGCCACCAGCAGCCAATGGACAGGGGGCGCGATCGGGGAGCTGTTTTTT
J: TRBJ2-5; V: TRBV5-1; D: -; size: once; CDR3: CASSLGRVFPETQYF; DNA: TGCGCCAGCAGCTTAGGTCGGGTGTTCCCAGAGACCCAGTACTTC
J: TRBJ1-3; V: TRBV7-2; D: -; size: -; CDR3: CASSSFPGNTIYF; DNA: TGTGCCAGCAGCTCCTTTCCTGGAAACACCATATATTTT
J: TRBJ1-2; V: TRBV5-6; D: -; size: -; CDR3: CASSKRGTLYGYTF; DNA: TGTGCCAGCAGCAAAAGAGGGACACTCTATGGCTACACCTTC
J: TRBJ1-2; V: TRBV5-8; D: TRBD1; size: -; CDR3: CASHRTGNYGYTF; DNA: TGTGCCAGCCACCGGACAGGGAACTATGGCTACACCTTC
J: TRBJ1-2; V: TRBV28; D: TRBD1; size: -; CDR3: CASRVGTVYGYTF; DNA: TGTGCCAGCAGGGTCGGGACAGTCTATGGCTACACCTTC
J: TRBJ1-6; V: TRBV5-8; D: -; size: -; CDR3: CASSRTFSSPLHF; DNA: TGTGCCAGCTCACGGACATTCAGTTCACCCCTCCACTTT
J: TRBJ1-1; V: TRBV5-6; D: -; size: -; CDR3: CASSGGAGLNTEAFF; DNA: TGTGCCAGCAGCGGAGGGGCAGGCCTGAACACTGAAGCTTTCTTT
J: TRBJ2-1; V: TRBV28; D: -; size: -; CDR3: CASSSAGPARDEQFF; DNA: TGTGCCAGCAGCTCTGCAGGGCCAGCTCGGGATGAGCAGTTCTTC
J: TRBJ1-2; V: TRBV12-3/TRBV12-4; D: -; size: -; CDR3: CASSLAGSGGYTF; DNA: TGTGCCAGCAGTTTGGCCGGGTCTGGTGGCTACACCTTC